This is a list of T cell receptor beta chains from one sample in a study of cytomegalovirus exposure and HLA in healthy donors. TCRdb's copy holds only in-frame clones and misses some; the assay was immunoSEQ multiplex PCR. Altogether roughly 200,000 clones are present, 80% being singletons, with the ten largest covering around 5.7%. The sequenced sample consisted of PBMCs. The receptors were gathered from a man aged 35 to 55 in good health and CMV-seronegative. Each CDR3 is given with its conserved first and last residue. The size field is filled for only some rows; it gives once, few, many or a size class.

CDR3,V,J,size,length
CAISEGSGGKYEQYF,TRBV10-3,TRBJ2-7,NA,15
CASSAELGELFF,TRBV2,TRBJ2-2,NA,12
CASSSIDGVYEQYF,TRBV5-1,TRBJ2-7,NA,14
CAWSVSGTEAFF,TRBV30,TRBJ1-1,NA,12
CASSPGTGGPSEKLFF,TRBV6-4,TRBJ1-4,NA,16
CASSPQGPETQYF,TRBV5-1,TRBJ2-5,NA,13
CASSLSFQPGETQYF,TRBV27,TRBJ2-5,NA,15
CATSRSGFLSSGANVLTF,TRBV15,TRBJ2-6,NA,18
CASSPELAGANVLTF,TRBV5-1,TRBJ2-6,NA,15
CASSQGFRLADDNEQFF,TRBV4-2,TRBJ2-1,NA,17
CATSREGAGANVLTF,TRBV15,TRBJ2-6,NA,15
CSSSFGRDTEAFF,TRBV7-9,TRBJ1-1,NA,13
CASSYSATGNYEQYF,TRBV6-5,TRBJ2-7,NA,15
CASSANQGGNQPQHF,TRBV6-5,TRBJ1-5,NA,15
CASSLGSTGGYGYTF,TRBV5-4,TRBJ1-2,NA,15
CASTLSRDRVRNEQFF,TRBV19,TRBJ2-1,once,16
CASSYRGQGGSPLHF,TRBV6-5,TRBJ1-6,NA,15
CASSGVNEQFF,TRBV9,TRBJ2-1,NA,11
CASRNLQGPGTEAFF,TRBV19,TRBJ1-1,few,15
CASSVLAGGTDTQYF,TRBV5-1,TRBJ2-3,NA,15
CASSFAGGQAAYEQYF,TRBV5-1,TRBJ2-7,NA,16
CASSPGPTNYGYTF,TRBV18,TRBJ1-2,NA,14
CASSTGLAGGTQYF,TRBV7-2,TRBJ2-5,NA,14
CATSEGRLSGNTIYF,TRBV15,TRBJ1-3,NA,15
CARRQAMNTEAFF,TRBV6-6,TRBJ1-1,NA,13
CASSSGQDPNQPQHF,TRBV6-6,TRBJ1-5,NA,15
CASSPGQPPETQYF,TRBV5-1,TRBJ2-5,NA,14
CASSPTDVNEKLFF,TRBV18,TRBJ1-4,NA,14
CASSVALAGGDTEAFF,TRBV9,TRBJ1-1,once,16
CASSSRQGTTSRAFF,TRBV19,TRBJ1-1,NA,15
CASSYSRTGGQPQHF,TRBV6-5,TRBJ1-5,NA,15
CASSKENQETQYF,TRBV18,TRBJ2-5,NA,13
CASSEGQGLLGGYTF,TRBV9,TRBJ1-2,NA,15
CASSDLGGETQYF,TRBV6-4,TRBJ2-5,NA,13